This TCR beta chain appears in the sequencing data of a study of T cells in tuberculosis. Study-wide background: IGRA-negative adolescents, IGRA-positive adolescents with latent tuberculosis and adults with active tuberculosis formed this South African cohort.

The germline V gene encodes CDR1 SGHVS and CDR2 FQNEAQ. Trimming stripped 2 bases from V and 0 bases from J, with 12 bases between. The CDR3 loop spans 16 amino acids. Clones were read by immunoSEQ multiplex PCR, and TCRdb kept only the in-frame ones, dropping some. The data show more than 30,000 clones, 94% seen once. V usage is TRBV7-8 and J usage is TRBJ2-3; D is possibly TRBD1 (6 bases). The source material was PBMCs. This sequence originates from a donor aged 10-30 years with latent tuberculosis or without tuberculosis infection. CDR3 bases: TGTGCCAGCAGCTTACGGGCAGGGGCTAGCACAGATACGCAGTATTTT. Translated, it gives CASSLRAGASTDTQYF.